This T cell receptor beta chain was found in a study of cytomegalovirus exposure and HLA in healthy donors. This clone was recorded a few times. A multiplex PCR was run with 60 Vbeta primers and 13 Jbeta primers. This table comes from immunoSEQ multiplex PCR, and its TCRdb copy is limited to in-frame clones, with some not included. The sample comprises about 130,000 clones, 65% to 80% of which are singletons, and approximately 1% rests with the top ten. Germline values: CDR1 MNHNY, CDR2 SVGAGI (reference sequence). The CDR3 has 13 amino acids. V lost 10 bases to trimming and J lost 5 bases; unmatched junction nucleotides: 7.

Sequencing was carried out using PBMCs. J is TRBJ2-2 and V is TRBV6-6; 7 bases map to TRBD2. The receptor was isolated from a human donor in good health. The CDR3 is CAILMGGTGELFF. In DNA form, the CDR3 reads TGTGCCATCCTAATGGGGGGGACCGGGGAGCTGTTTTTT.